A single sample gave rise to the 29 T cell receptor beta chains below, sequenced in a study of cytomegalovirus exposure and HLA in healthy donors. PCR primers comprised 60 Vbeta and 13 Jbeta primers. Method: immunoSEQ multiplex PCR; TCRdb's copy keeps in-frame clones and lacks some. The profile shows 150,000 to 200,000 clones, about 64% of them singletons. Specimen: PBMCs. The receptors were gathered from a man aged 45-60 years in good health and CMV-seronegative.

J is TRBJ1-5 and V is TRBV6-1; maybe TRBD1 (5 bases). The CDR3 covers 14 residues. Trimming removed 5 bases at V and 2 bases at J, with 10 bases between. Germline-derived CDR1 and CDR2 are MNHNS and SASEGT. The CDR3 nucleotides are TGTGCCAGCAGTCCAGACAGTGGCAATCAGCCCCAGCATTTT. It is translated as CASSPDSGNQPQHF.

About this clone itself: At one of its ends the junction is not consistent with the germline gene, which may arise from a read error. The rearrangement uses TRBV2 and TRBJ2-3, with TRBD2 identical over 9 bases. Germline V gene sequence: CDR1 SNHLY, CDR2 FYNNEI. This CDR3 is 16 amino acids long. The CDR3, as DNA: TGTGCCAGCAGTGAGAGGCTAGCGGGGTCCACAGGTACGCAGTATTTT. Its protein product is CASSERLAGSTGTQYF. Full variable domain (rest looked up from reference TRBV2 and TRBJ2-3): EPEVTQTPSHQVTQMGQEVILRCVPISNHLYFYWYRQILGQKVEFLVSFYNNEISEKSEIFDDQFSVERPDGSNFTLKIRSTKLEDSAMYFCASSERLAGSTGTQYFGPGTRLTVL.

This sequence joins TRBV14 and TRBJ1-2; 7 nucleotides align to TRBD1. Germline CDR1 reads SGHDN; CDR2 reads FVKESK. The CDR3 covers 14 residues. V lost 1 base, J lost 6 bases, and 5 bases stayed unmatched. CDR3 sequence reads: CASSQVGGRDGYTF. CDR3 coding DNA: TGTGCCAGCAGCCAAGTAGGGGGCCGGGATGGCTACACCTTC.

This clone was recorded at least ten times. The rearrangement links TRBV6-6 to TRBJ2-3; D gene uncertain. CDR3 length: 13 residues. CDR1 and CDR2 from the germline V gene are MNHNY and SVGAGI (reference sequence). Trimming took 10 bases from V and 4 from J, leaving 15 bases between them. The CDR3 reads CATDGWSADTQYF. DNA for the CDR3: TGTGCCACCGACGGCTGGAGTGCAGATACGCAGTATTTT.

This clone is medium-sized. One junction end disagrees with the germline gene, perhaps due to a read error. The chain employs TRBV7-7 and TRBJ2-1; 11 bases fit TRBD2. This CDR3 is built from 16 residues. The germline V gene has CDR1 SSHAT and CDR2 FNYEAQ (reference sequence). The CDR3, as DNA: TGTGCTAGCAGCCGACTAGCGGGGAGCTCCTACAATGAGCAGTTCTTC. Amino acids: CASSRLAGSSYNEQFF.

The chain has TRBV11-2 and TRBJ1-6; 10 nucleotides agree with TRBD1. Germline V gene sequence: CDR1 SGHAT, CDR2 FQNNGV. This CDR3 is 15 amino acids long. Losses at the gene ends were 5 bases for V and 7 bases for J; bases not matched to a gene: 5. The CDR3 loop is CASSPRQGANSPLHF. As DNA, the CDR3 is TGTGCCAGCAGCCCAAGACAGGGGGCAAATTCACCCCTCCACTTT.

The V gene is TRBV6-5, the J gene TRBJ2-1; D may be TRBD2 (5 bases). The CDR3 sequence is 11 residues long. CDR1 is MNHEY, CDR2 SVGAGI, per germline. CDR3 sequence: CSTSRDNEQFF. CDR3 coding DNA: TGTTCAACCTCGAGGGACAATGAGCAGTTCTTC.

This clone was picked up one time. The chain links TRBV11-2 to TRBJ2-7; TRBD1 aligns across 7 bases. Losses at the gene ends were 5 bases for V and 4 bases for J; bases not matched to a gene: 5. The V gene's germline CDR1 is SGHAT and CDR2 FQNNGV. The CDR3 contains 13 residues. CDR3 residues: CASSPDRAYEQYF. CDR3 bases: TGTGCCAGCAGCCCCGACAGGGCGTACGAGCAGTACTTC.

CDR3 DNA sequence: TGTGCCAGTAGCTTCCCAGGGGCCGGAGAGACCCAGTACTTC. This gives the protein CASSFPGAGETQYF. This chain connects TRBV19 to TRBJ2-5; tentatively, D is TRBD1 (6 bases). Germline CDR1 and CDR2: LNHDA and SQIVND (reference sequence). V lost 6 bases, J lost 4 bases, and 15 bases lay in between. The CDR3 is 14 amino acids.

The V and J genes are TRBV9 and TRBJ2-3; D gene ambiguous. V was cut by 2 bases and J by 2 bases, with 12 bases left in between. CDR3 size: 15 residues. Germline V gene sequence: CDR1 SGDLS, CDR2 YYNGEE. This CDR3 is CASSVGHGSTDTQYF. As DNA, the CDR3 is TGTGCCAGCAGCGTGGGCCACGGATCCACAGATACGCAGTATTTT.

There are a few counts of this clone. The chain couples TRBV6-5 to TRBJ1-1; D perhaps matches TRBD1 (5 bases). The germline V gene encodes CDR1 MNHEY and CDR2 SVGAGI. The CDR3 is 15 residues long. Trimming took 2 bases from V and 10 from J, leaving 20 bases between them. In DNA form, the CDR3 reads TGTGCCAGCAGTTACGATACTGGACACCCGGCTGGAGCTTTCTTT. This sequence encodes CASSYDTGHPAGAFF.

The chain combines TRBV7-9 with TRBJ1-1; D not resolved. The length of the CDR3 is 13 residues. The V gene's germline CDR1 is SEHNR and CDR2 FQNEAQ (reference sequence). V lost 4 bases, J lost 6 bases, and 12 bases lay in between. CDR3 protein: CASSSSGSPEAFF. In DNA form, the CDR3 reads TGTGCCAGCAGCTCCAGTGGTTCTCCTGAAGCTTTCTTT. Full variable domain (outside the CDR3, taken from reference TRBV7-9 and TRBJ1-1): DTGVSQNPRHKITKRGQNVTFRCDPISEHNRLYWYRQTLGQGPEFLTYFQNEAQLEKSRLLSDRFSAERPKGSFSTLEIQRTEQGDSAMYLCASSSSGSPEAFFGQGTRLTVV.

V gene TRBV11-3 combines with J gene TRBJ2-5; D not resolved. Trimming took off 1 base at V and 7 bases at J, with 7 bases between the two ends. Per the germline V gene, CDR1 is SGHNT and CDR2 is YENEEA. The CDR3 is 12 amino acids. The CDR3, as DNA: TGTGCCAGCAGCTTAGCTCTAGGGACCCAGTACTTC. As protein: CASSLALGTQYF. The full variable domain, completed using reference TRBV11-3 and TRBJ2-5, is EAGVVQSPRYKIIEKKQPVAFWCNPISGHNTLYWYLQNLGQGPELLIRYENEEAVDDSQLPKDRFSAERLKGVDSTLKIQPAELGDSAVYLCASSLALGTQYFGPGTRLLVL.

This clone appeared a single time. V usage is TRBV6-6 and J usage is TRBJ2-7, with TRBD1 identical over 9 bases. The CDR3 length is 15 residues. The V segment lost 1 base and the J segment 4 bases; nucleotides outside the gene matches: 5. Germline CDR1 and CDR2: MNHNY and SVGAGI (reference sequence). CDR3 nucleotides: TGTGCCAGCAGTTACTACAGGGGGCGCGAATACGAGCAGTACTTC. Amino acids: CASSYYRGREYEQYF.

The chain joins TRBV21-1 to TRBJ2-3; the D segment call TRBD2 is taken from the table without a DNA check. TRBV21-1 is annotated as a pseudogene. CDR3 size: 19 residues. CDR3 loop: CASSNPGTSGGHSTDTQYF. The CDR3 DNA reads TGTGCCAGCAGCAACCCCGGGACTAGCGGGGGCCATAGCACAGATACGCAGTATTTT.

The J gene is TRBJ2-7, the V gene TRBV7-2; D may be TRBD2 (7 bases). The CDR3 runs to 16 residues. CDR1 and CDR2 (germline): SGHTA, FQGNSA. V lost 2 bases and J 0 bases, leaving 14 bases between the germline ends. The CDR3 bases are TGTGCCAGCAGCTTACGGCGGGGGCCCTCCTCCTACGAGCAGTACTTC. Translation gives CASSLRRGPSSYEQYF.

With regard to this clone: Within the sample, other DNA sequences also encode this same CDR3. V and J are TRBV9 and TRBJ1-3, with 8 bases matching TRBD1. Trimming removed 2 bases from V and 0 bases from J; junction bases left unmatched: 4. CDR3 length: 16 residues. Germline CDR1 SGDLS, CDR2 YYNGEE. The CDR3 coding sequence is TGTGCCAGCAGCGTCGGGACAGGAGCCTCTGGAAACACCATATATTTT. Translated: CASSVGTGASGNTIYF.

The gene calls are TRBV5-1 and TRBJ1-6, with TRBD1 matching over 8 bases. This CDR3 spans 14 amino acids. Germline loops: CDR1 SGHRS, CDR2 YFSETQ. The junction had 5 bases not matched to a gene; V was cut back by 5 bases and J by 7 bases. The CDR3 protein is CASSSDRVNSPLHF. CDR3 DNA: TGCGCCAGCAGTTCGGACAGGGTGAATTCACCCCTCCACTTT.

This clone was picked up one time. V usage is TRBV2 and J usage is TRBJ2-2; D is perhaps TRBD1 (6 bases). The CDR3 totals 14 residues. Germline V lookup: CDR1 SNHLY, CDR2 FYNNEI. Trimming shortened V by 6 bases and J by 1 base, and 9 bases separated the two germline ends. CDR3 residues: CASSKQGNTGELFF. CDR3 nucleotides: TGTGCCAGCAGCAAACAGGGGAACACCGGGGAGCTGTTTTTT. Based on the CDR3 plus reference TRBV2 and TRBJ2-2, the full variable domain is EPEVTQTPSHQVTQMGQEVILRCVPISNHLYFYWYRQILGQKVEFLVSFYNNEISEKSEIFDDQFSVERPDGSNFTLKIRSTKLEDSAMYFCASSKQGNTGELFFGEGSRLTVL.

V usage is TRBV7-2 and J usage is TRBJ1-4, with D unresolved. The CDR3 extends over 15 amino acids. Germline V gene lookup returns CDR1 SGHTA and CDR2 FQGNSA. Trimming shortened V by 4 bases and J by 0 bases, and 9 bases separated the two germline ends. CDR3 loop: CASSSSVTTNEKLFF. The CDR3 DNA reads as TGTGCCAGCAGCTCCTCAGTTACAACTAATGAAAAACTGTTTTTT.

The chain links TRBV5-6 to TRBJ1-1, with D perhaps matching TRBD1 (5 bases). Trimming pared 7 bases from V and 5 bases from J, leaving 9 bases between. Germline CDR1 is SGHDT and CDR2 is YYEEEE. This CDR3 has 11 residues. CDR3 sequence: CASARGTEAFF. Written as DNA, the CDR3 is TGTGCCAGCGCACGGGGGACTGAAGCTTTCTTT.

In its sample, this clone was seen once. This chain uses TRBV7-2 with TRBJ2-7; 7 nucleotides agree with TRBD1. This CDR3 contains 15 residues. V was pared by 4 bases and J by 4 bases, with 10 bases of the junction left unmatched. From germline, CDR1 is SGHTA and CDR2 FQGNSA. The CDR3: CASSSMTGILYEQYF. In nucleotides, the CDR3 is TGTGCCAGCAGCTCGATGACAGGGATACTTTACGAGCAGTACTTC.

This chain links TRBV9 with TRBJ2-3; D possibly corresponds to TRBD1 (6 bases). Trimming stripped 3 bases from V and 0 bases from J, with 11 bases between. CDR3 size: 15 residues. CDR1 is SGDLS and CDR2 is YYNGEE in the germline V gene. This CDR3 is CASSAKQGSTDTQYF. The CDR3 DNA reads TGTGCCAGCAGCGCGAAACAGGGTAGCACAGATACGCAGTATTTT. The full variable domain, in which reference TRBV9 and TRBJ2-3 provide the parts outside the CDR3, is DSGVTQTPKHLITATGQRVTLRCSPRSGDLSVYWYQQSLDQGLQFLIQYYNGEERAKGNILERFSAQQFPDLHSELNLSSLELGDSALYFCASSAKQGSTDTQYFGPGTRLTVL.

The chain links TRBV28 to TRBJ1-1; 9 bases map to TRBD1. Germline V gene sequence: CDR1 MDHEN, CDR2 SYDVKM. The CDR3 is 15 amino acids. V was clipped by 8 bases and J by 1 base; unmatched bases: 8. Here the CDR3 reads CASRKQGAQNTEAFF. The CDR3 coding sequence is TGTGCCAGCCGGAAACAGGGGGCTCAGAACACTGAAGCTTTCTTT.

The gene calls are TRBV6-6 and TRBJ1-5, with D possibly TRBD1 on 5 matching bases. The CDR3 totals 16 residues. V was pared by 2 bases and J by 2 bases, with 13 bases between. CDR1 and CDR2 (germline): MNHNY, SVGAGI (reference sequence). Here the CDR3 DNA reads TGTGCCAGCAGTTACAATGGCCTCAGGGGCAATCAGCCCCAGCATTTT. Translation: CASSYNGLRGNQPQHF.

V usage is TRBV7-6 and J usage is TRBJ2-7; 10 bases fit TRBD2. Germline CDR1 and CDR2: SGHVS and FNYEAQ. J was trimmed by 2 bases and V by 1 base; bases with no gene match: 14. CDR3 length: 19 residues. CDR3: CASSLEAGLAGDPAYEQYF. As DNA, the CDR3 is TGTGCCAGCAGCTTAGAGGCGGGGCTAGCGGGGGATCCAGCCTACGAGCAGTACTTC. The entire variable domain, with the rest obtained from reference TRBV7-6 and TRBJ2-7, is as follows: GAGVSQSPRYKVTKRGQDVALRCDPISGHVSLYWYRQALGQGPEFLTYFNYEAQQDKSGLPNDRFSAERPEGSISTLTIQRTEQRDSAMYRCASSLEAGLAGDPAYEQYFGPGTRLTVT.

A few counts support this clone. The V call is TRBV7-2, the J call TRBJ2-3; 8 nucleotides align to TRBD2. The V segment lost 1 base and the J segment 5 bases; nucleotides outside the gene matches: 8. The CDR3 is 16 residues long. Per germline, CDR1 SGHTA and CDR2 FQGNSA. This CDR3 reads CASSLGVQRGLDTQYF. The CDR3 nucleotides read TGTGCCAGCAGCTTAGGAGTCCAGCGGGGGTTAGATACGCAGTATTTT.

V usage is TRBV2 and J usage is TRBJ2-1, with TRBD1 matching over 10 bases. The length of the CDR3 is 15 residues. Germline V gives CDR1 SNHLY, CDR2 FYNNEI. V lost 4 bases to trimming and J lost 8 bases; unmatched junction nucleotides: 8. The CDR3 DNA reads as TGTGCCAGCAGTGGCGACAGGGGGCCTACGGATGAGCAGTTCTTC. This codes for CASSGDRGPTDEQFF.

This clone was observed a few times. CDR3 coding DNA: TGTGCCAGCAGCTTAGGAGTCTCTGGAAACACCATATATTTT. Encoded protein: CASSLGVSGNTIYF. The chain carries TRBV7-9 and TRBJ1-3; D is unclear. In germline, CDR1 is SEHNR, CDR2 FQNEAQ (reference sequence). This CDR3 spans 14 amino acids. Trimming pared 1 base from V and 0 bases from J, leaving 4 bases between.